The rows below give T cell receptor beta chains drawn from one sample of a study of OX40 agonist ivuxolimab in advanced cancers. Sequencing used immunoSEQ multiplex PCR; TCRdb keeps in-frame clones, though not all of them. The sample has about 26,000 clones; 76% are singletons. The sample consisted of CD4+ or CD8+ T cells sorted from blood, taken in a trial of the OX40 agonist ivuxolimab. These receptors originate from an adult with an advanced solid tumor such as melanoma, head and neck, liver or kidney cancer. The CDR3 runs from the conserved cysteine through the conserved F or W. Fields, in order: J gene, D gene, clone size, V gene, CDR3 protein, CDR3 DNA. The D gene is left open where the match is weak. Clone size appears in some rows only: once, few, many, or a class for an expanded clone.

>TRBJ1-2|-|-|TRBV27
CASSLSGQGYDYTF
TGTGCCAGCAGTTTATCGGGCCAGGGGTATGACTACACCTTC
>TRBJ2-3|TRBD2|once|TRBV5-6
CASSLVGGFTDTQYF
TGTGCCAGCAGCTTGGTGGGGGGGTTTACAGATACGCAGTATTTT
>TRBJ2-3|TRBD1|-|TRBV30
CAWSVFDRVSTDTQYF
TGTGCCTGGAGTGTATTTGACAGGGTTAGCACAGATACGCAGTATTTT
>TRBJ1-6|-|-|TRBV9
CASSVMPTYDYSYNSPLHF
TGTGCCAGCAGCGTAATGCCGACCTATGACTACTCCTATAATTCACCCCTCCACTTT
>TRBJ2-7|-|-|TRBV14
CASSQEGIKQYF
TGTGCCAGCAGCCAAGAGGGGATCAAGCAGTACTTC
>TRBJ2-6|-|few|TRBV7-2
CASTRGMAGANVLTF
TGTGCCAGCACCCGGGGGATGGCCGGGGCCAACGTCCTGACTTTC
>TRBJ1-1|-|few|TRBV5-4
CASSLRQGRTEAFF
TGTGCCAGCAGCTTGCGACAAGGACGGACTGAAGCTTTCTTT
>TRBJ2-1|-|-|TRBV2
CASSLNQDLRWFF
TGTGCCAGCAGTCTTAACCAGGACCTAAGGTGGTTCTTC
>TRBJ2-1|-|few|TRBV6-1
CASSEPRGYNEQFF
TGTGCCAGCAGTGAACCCAGGGGCTACAATGAGCAGTTCTTC
>TRBJ2-2|-|-|TRBV5-5
CASSVTSAGELFF
TGTGCCAGCAGCGTTACTAGTGCCGGGGAGCTGTTTTTT
>TRBJ2-7|-|-|TRBV10-3
CAIMAGQHNYEQYF
TGTGCCATCATGGCGGGACAGCACAACTACGAGCAGTACTTC
>TRBJ2-7|-|-|TRBV5-4
CASSVDRTYEQYF
TGTGCCAGCAGCGTCGACAGGACCTACGAGCAGTACTTC
>TRBJ2-4|-|-|TRBV6-1
CASSGNIQYF
TGTGCCAGCAGTGGAAACATTCAGTACTTC
>TRBJ2-3|TRBD2|-|TRBV9
CASSVAPGGPTDTQYF
TGTGCCAGCAGCGTAGCCCCGGGGGGGCCAACAGATACGCAGTATTTT
>TRBJ1-3|-|-|TRBV6-5
CASSLNRHTIYF
TGTGCCAGCAGTCTCAACAGGCACACCATATATTTT
>TRBJ2-5|-|-|TRBV10-2
CASSTPRGVETQYF
TGCGCCAGCAGTACTCCGAGGGGAGTGGAGACCCAGTACTTC
>TRBJ1-5|TRBD1|medium-sized|TRBV2
CASRGVTGNNQPQHF
TGTGCCAGCAGGGGAGTGACAGGGAACAATCAGCCCCAGCATTTT
>TRBJ2-4|-|-|TRBV5-4
CASSSADHIQYF
TGTGCCAGCAGCTCGGCAGATCACATTCAGTACTTC
>TRBJ2-5|-|-|TRBV29-1
CSVEGGAETQYF
TGCAGCGTTGAAGGGGGCGCAGAGACCCAGTACTTC
>TRBJ1-1|TRBD1|-|TRBV5-6
CASSADRGALNTEAFF
TGTGCCAGCAGCGCAGACAGGGGAGCCTTGAACACTGAAGCTTTCTTT
>TRBJ1-2|-|-|TRBV6-5
CASRTARGPYGYTF
TGTGCCAGCAGGACCGCCCGGGGGCCCTATGGCTACACCTTC
>TRBJ1-2|TRBD1|-|TRBV19
CASSPGGEGYTF
TGTGCCAGTAGTCCAGGGGGGGAAGGCTACACCTTC
>TRBJ1-2|-|-|TRBV10-3
CAIREGSNRDSYGYTF
TGTGCCATCAGGGAAGGTTCTAACAGGGATTCCTATGGCTACACCTTC
>TRBJ2-7|TRBD2|-|TRBV5-6
CASSVPTSGGYSEQYF
TGTGCCAGCAGCGTACCGACTAGCGGGGGGTACTCCGAGCAGTACTTC
>TRBJ1-1|-|-|TRBV21-1
CASTLYLGNTEAFF
TGTGCCAGCACCCTATATCTGGGGAACACTGAAGCTTTCTTT
>TRBJ2-3|-|-|TRBV6-5
CASSYVQGRDTQYF
TGTGCCAGCAGTTACGTCCAGGGTCGAGATACGCAGTATTTT
>TRBJ1-5|-|few|TRBV5-4
CASSFRDNYSNQPQHF
TGTGCCAGCAGCTTCCGGGACAACTATAGCAATCAGCCCCAGCATTTT
>TRBJ1-1|-|-|TRBV5-7
CASRPGGGTFTEAFF
TGTGCCAGCAGGCCGGGTGGGGGGACATTCACTGAAGCTTTCTTT
>TRBJ1-2|TRBD1|few|TRBV27
CASSPGTGASVYGYTF
TGTGCCAGCAGTCCCGGGACAGGGGCGAGTGTCTATGGCTACACCTTC
>TRBJ2-7|-|-|TRBV6-1
CASSEGVGGHHEQYF
TGTGCCAGCAGTGAAGGAGTAGGGGGACACCACGAGCAGTACTTC
>TRBJ1-2|-|-|TRBV6-1
CASKINSGDGYTF
TGTGCCAGCAAAATCAACTCAGGTGACGGCTACACCTTC
>TRBJ2-4|-|-|TRBV7-9
CASSYLRDPANIQYF
TGTGCCAGCAGCTACCTTCGGGATCCCGCTAACATTCAGTACTTC